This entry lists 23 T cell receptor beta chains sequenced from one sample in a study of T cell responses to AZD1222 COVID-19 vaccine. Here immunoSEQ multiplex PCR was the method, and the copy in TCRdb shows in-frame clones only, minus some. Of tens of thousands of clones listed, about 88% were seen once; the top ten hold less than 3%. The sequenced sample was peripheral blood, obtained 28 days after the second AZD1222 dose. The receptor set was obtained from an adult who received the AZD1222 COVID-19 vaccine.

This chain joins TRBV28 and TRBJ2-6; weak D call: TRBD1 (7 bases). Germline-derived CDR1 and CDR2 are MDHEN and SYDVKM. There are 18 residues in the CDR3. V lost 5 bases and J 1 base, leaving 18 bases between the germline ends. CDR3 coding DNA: TGTGCCAGCAGTCATCAGGCAGGGGGAGGTTCTGGGGCCAACGTCCTGACTTTC. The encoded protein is CASSHQAGGGSGANVLTF.

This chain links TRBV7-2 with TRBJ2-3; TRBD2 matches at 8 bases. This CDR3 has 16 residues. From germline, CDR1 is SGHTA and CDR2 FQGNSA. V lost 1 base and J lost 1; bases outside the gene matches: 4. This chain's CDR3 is CASSLGRGDRTDTQYF. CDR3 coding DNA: TGTGCCAGCAGCTTAGGGCGGGGGGACCGCACAGATACGCAGTATTTT.

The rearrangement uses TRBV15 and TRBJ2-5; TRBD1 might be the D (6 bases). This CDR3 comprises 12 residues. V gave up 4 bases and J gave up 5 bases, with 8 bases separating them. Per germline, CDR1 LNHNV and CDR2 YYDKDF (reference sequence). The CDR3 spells CATSNTGETQYF. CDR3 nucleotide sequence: TGTGCCACCAGCAACACAGGGGAGACCCAGTACTTC.

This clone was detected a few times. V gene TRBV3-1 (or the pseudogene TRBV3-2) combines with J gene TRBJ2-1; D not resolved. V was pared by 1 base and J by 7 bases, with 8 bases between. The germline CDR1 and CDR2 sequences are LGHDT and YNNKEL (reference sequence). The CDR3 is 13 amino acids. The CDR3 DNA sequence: TGTGCCAGCAGCCAAGTAACAGTGAATGAGCAGTTCTTC. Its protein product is CASSQVTVNEQFF.

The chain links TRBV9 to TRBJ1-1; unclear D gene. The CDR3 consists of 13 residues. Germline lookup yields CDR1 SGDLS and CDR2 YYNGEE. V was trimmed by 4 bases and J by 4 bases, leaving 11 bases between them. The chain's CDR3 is CASSPPAGTEAFF. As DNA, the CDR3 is TGTGCCAGCAGCCCCCCCGCTGGCACTGAAGCTTTCTTT.

CDR3 sequence: CASSESFNEKLFF. In DNA, the CDR3 is TGTGCCAGCAGTGAAAGTTTTAATGAAAAACTGTTTTTT. This chain uses TRBV2 with TRBJ1-4; D unresolved. CDR1 is SNHLY and CDR2 is FYNNEI in the germline V gene. The CDR3 covers 13 residues. Trimming took 2 bases from V and 4 from J, leaving 5 bases between them.

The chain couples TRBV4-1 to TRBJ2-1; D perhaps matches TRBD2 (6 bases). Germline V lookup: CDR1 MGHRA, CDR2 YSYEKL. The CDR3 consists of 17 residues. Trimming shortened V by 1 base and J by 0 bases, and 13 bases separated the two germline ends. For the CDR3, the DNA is TGCGCCAGCAGCCAAGTCCCTAGCGCGCGCTCCTACAATGAGCAGTTCTTC. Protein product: CASSQVPSARSYNEQFF.

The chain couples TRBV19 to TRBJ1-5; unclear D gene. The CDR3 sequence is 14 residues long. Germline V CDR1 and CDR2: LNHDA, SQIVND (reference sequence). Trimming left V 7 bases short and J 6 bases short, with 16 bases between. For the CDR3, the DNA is TGTGCCAGTACCCCAACGCAGTTACGTCAGCCCCAGCATTTT. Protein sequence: CASTPTQLRQPQHF.

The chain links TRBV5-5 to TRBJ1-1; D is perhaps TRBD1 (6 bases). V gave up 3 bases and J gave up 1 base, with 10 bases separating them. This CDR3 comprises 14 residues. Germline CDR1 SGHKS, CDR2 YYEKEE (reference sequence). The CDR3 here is CASSWGQGNTEAFF. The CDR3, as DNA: TGTGCCAGCAGCTGGGGGCAGGGGAACACTGAAGCTTTCTTT. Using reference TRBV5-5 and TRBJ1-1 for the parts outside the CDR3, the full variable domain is DAGVTQSPTHLIKTRGQQVTLRCSPISGHKSVSWYQQVLGQGPQFIFQYYEKEERGRGNFPDRFSARQFPNYSSELNVNALLLGDSALYLCASSWGQGNTEAFFGQGTRLTVV.

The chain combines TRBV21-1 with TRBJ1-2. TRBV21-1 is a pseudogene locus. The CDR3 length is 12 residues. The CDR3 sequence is CASSTGTYGYTF. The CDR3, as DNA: TGTGCCAGCAGCACTGGGACCTATGGCTACACCTTC.

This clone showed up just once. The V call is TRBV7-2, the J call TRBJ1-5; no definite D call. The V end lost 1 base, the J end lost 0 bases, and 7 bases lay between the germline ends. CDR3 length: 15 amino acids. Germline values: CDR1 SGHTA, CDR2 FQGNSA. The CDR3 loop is CASSLEVYSNQPQHF. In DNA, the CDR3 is TGTGCCAGCAGCTTAGAAGTTTATAGCAATCAGCCCCAGCATTTT.

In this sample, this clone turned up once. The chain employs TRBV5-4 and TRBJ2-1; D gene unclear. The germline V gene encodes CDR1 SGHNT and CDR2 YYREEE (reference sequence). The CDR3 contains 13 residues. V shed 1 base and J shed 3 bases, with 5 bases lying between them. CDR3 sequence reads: CASSLYSYNEQFF. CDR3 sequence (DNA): TGTGCCAGCAGCTTGTATAGCTACAATGAGCAGTTCTTC.

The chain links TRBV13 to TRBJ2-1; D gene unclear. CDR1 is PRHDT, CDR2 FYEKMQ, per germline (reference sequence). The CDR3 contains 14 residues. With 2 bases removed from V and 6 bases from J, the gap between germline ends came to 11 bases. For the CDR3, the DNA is TGTGCCAGCAGCTTACGGGCCAGGTTCAATGAGCAGTTCTTC. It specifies CASSLRARFNEQFF.

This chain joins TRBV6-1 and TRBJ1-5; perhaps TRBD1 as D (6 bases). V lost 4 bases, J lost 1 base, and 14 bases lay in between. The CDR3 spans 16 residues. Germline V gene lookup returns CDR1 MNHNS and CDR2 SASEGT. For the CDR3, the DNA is TGTGCCAGCAGTGTTCAAGGGGGTGGGAGCAATCAGCCCCAGCATTTT. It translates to CASSVQGGGSNQPQHF.

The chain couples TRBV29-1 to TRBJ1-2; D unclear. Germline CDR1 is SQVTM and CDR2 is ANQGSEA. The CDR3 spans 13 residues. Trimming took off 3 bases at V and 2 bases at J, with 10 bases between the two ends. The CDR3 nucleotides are TGCAGCGTTGATGAGGGTATGAACTATGGCTACACCTTC. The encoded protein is CSVDEGMNYGYTF.

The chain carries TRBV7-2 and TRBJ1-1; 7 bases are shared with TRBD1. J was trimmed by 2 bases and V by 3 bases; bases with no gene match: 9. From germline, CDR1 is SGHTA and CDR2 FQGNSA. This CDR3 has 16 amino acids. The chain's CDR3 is CASSLGWGTANTEAFF. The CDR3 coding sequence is TGTGCCAGCAGCTTGGGGTGGGGGACAGCCAACACTGAAGCTTTCTTT.

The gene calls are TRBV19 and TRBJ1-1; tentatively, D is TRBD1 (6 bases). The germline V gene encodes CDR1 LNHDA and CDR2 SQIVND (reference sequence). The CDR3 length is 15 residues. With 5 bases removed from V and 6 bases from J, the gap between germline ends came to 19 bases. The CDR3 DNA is TGTGCCAGTAGTTTCTCCGAGGGGGGGATGTCTGAAGCTTTCTTT. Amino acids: CASSFSEGGMSEAFF.

The CDR3: CASSLAGQGNQPQHF. The CDR3 region has the DNA TGTGCCAGCAGCTTGGCGGGACAGGGCAATCAGCCCCAGCATTTT. The rearrangement joins TRBV5-6 to TRBJ1-5, with 8 bases aligning to TRBD1. This CDR3 has 15 amino acids. V shed 0 bases and J 2 bases; nucleotides not matched to a gene: 1. From germline, CDR1 is SGHDT and CDR2 YYEEEE.

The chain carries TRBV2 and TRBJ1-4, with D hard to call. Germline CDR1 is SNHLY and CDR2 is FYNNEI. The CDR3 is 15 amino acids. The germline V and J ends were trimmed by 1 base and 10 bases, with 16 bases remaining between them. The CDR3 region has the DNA TGTGCCAGCAGTGAAGGAGGAGGGATTTCAAGAAAACTGTTTTTT. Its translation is CASSEGGGISRKLFF.

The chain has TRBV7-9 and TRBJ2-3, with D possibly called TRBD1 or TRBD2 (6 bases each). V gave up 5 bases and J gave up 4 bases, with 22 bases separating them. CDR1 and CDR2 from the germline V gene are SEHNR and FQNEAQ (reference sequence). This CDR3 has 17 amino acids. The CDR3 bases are TGTGCCAGCAGCCCTCCGCGACAGGCTTCTAGCGCAGATACGCAGTATTTT. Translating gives CASSPPRQASSADTQYF.

CDR3: CASSQDLARGSYEQYF. In DNA, the CDR3 is TGTGCCAGCAGCCAAGACCTGGCCAGGGGGAGCTACGAGCAGTACTTC. V and J are TRBV4-2 and TRBJ2-7; 7 nucleotides agree with TRBD1. Germline V gene lookup returns CDR1 LGHNA and CDR2 YNFKEQ. The CDR3 runs 16 residues. Trimming cost V 0 bases and J 3 bases; bases outside gene matches: 8.

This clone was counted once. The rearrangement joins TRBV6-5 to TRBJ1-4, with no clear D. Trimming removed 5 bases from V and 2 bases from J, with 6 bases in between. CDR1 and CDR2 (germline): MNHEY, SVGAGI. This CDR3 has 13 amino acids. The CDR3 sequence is CASSQQTNEKLFF. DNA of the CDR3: TGTGCCAGCAGTCAACAGACTAATGAAAAACTGTTTTTT.

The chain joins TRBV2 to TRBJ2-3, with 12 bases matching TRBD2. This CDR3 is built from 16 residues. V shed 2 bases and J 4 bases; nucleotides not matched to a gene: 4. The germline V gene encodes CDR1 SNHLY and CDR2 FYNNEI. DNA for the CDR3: TGTGCCAGCAGTGAAACTAGCGGGGGGCAGGCAGATACGCAGTATTTT. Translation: CASSETSGGQADTQYF.